This passage covers 20 T cell receptor beta chains from one sample sequenced in a study of CD8 T cells in Susac syndrome. Reverse transcription of about 0.45 to 1 ug RNA was performed with random hexamers. TCRdb itself ran the immunoSEQ multiplex PCR reads through MiXCR, one entry per CDR3 protein. The sample carries 90,000 to 110,000 distinct CDR3 sequences, 90% to 96% recorded once. Material for sequencing was CD4+ T cells from PBMCs. The receptors were sampled from a human donor in good health.

The rearrangement uses TRBV6-5 and TRBJ1-2; 10 bases line up with TRBD1. The V segment lost 6 bases and the J segment 4 bases; nucleotides outside the gene matches: 2. Per the germline V gene, CDR1 is MNHEY and CDR2 is SVGAGI. The CDR3 length is 13 residues. The DNA for the CDR3 is TGTGCCAGCAGAAGGACAGGGGGCTATGGCTACACCTTC. This codes for CASRRTGGYGYTF.

The CDR3 DNA follows: TGTGCCAGCTCGCAGATTTTTCAGGAGCGGGACTCCTACGAGCAGTACTTC. Protein product: CASSQIFQERDSYEQYF. This sequence joins TRBV18 and TRBJ2-7, with 7 nucleotides matching TRBD2. Germline V gene lookup returns CDR1 KGHSH and CDR2 LQKENI. J lost 0 bases, V lost 6 bases, and 14 bases had no gene match. The CDR3 spans 17 residues.

V gene TRBV2 combines with J gene TRBJ2-3; D unclear. The germline V gene has CDR1 SNHLY and CDR2 FYNNEI. Trimming pared 4 bases from V and 5 bases from J, leaving 7 bases between. There are 12 residues in the CDR3. The CDR3, as DNA: TGTGCCAGCAGTGCCGGGCGAGATACGCAGTATTTT. Amino acid sequence: CASSAGRDTQYF.

The chain recombines TRBV11-3 with TRBJ2-3, with D possibly matching TRBD1 (5 bases). Trimming took 6 bases from V and 4 from J, leaving 11 bases between them. The CDR3 length is 13 residues. CDR1 and CDR2 from the germline V gene are SGHNT and YENEEA. The CDR3 region has the DNA TGTGCCAGCAGGCCCGCAGGGTCAGATACGCAGTATTTT. Residues: CASRPAGSDTQYF.

Only one count was recorded for this clonotype. This chain connects TRBV9 to TRBJ2-7; TRBD2 agrees at 10 bases. The ends lost 0 bases at V and 4 bases at J; junction bases unmatched: 4. The CDR3 consists of 15 residues. The germline V gene has CDR1 SGDLS and CDR2 YYNGEE. DNA of the CDR3: TGTGCCAGCAGCGTAGGAGGGACTAGCGCGTACGAGCAGTACTTC. Translated, it gives CASSVGGTSAYEQYF.

About this clonotype itself: A junction end diverges from the germline sequence, so it may reflect a read error. The chain couples TRBV7-7 to TRBJ2-7, with 7 bases identical to TRBD1. The CDR3 runs to 20 residues. Germline-derived CDR1 and CDR2 are SSHAT and FNYEAQ (reference sequence). The chain's CDR3 is CASSSRVTSGQPRSSYEQYF. DNA for the CDR3: TGTGCTAGCAGCTCGCGCGTTACTTCGGGACAGCCGAGGAGCTCCTACGAGCAGTACTTC.

The V gene is TRBV18, the J gene TRBJ2-1, with 10 bases lining up with TRBD2. CDR3 length equals 15 residues. Germline V gene sequence: CDR1 KGHSH, CDR2 LQKENI. V was pared by 2 bases and J by 8 bases, with 6 bases of the junction left unmatched. The CDR3 DNA follows: TGTGCCAGCTCACCATCTAGCGGGAGCATGTATGAGCAGTTCTTC. Protein sequence: CASSPSSGSMYEQFF.

The genes are TRBV18 and TRBJ1-3, with no clear D. The CDR3 is 13 amino acids. V lost 3 bases, J lost 4 bases, and 7 bases lay in between. CDR1 and CDR2 (germline): KGHSH, LQKENI. The CDR3 here is CASSPPIGNTIYF. In nucleotides, the CDR3 is TGTGCCAGCTCACCCCCGATCGGAAACACCATATATTTT.

The chain uses TRBV9 and TRBJ1-6; D is possibly TRBD1 (6 bases). CDR3 length equals 14 residues. The V and J ends lost 0 bases and 7 bases respectively, with 8 bases between them. Germline values: CDR1 SGDLS, CDR2 YYNGEE. The DNA for the CDR3 is TGTGCCAGCAGCGTAGGGCAGGGGAATTCACCCCTCCACTTT. Translating gives CASSVGQGNSPLHF.

This chain uses TRBV7-9 with TRBJ1-1; TRBD1 is a possible D gene (6 bases). The CDR3 loop spans 15 amino acids. CDR1 is SEHNR, CDR2 FQNEAQ, per germline (reference sequence). The germline V and J ends were trimmed by 5 bases and 0 bases, with 13 bases remaining between them. The CDR3 sequence is CASSRGGTVNTEAFF. In DNA, the CDR3 is TGTGCCAGCAGCCGAGGGGGAACAGTGAACACTGAAGCTTTCTTT.

This chain uses TRBV27 with TRBJ2-2, with TRBD1 as a possible D gene (5 bases). There are 18 residues in the CDR3. V was trimmed by 0 bases and J by 0 bases, leaving 14 bases between them. Per germline, CDR1 MNHEY and CDR2 SMNVEV (reference sequence). CDR3 in amino acids: CASSLSKPDRTNTGELFF. CDR3 sequence (DNA): TGTGCCAGCAGTTTATCGAAACCCGACAGAACGAACACCGGGGAGCTGTTTTTT.

V usage is TRBV28 and J usage is TRBJ2-7; D possibly corresponds to TRBD2 (6 bases). Trimming stripped 3 bases from V and 3 bases from J, with 12 bases between. Germline-derived CDR1 and CDR2 are MDHEN and SYDVKM. The CDR3 runs 14 residues. The CDR3 DNA reads TGTGCCAGCAGTTTTGTTGCGGGACTCTACGAGCAGTACTTC. It codes for CASSFVAGLYEQYF.

A few counts support this clonotype. The chain couples TRBV27 to TRBJ2-7; 11 positions agree with TRBD2. Trimming cost V 6 bases and J 2 bases; bases outside gene matches: 3. This CDR3 has 14 amino acids. Germline values: CDR1 MNHEY, CDR2 SMNVEV (reference sequence). The CDR3 region has the DNA TGTGCCAGCAGGGGGACTAGCGGAACCTACGAGCAGTACTTC. Its protein product is CASRGTSGTYEQYF.

The chain carries TRBV5-1 and TRBJ1-2, with unresolved D. Trimming pared 0 bases from V and 0 bases from J, leaving 9 bases between. Germline V gene data show CDR1 as SGHRS and CDR2 as YFSETQ. CDR3 length equals 15 residues. The CDR3 sequence: CASSLDGNPNYGYTF. The DNA of the CDR3 is TGCGCCAGCAGCTTGGATGGGAACCCTAACTATGGCTACACCTTC. The full variable domain, completed using reference TRBV5-1 and TRBJ1-2, is KAGVTQTPRYLIKTRGQQVTLSCSPISGHRSVSWYQQTPGQGLQFLFEYFSETQRNKGNFPGRFSGRQFSNSRSEMNVSTLELGDSALYLCASSLDGNPNYGYTFGSGTRLTVV.

The chain is built from TRBV6-6 and TRBJ1-1; D call uncertain. This CDR3 contains 13 residues. Per germline, CDR1 MNHNY and CDR2 SVGAGI (reference sequence). V lost 4 bases and J 4 bases, leaving 10 bases between the germline ends. CDR3 sequence (DNA): TGTGCCAGCAGTTTAACCCCATCCACTGAAGCTTTCTTT. It specifies CASSLTPSTEAFF.

V gene TRBV3-1 combines with J gene TRBJ2-2; possibly TRBD2 for D (5 bases). The germline V and J ends were trimmed by 5 bases and 3 bases, with 16 bases remaining between them. CDR1 is LGHDT and CDR2 is YNNKEL in the germline V gene (reference sequence). This CDR3 has 16 residues. The CDR3 is CASSSGRARDTGELFF. DNA for the CDR3: TGTGCCAGCAGCTCCGGGCGGGCGCGAGACACCGGGGAGCTGTTTTTT.

This clonotype was seen just once. The chain recombines TRBV20-1 with TRBJ2-5, with 9 nucleotides matching TRBD1. The V gene's germline CDR1 is DFQATT and CDR2 SNEGSKA (reference sequence). The CDR3 is 15 residues long. V dropped 2 bases and J dropped 3; count of bases not matched to a gene: 7. This chain's CDR3 is CSARIPGQGKETQYF. CDR3 DNA sequence: TGCAGTGCTAGAATCCCTGGACAGGGGAAAGAGACCCAGTACTTC.

The chain combines TRBV15 with TRBJ1-1; no clear D. The CDR3 sequence is 15 residues long. Germline V gene lookup returns CDR1 LNHNV and CDR2 YYDKDF (reference sequence). The V end lost 2 bases, the J end lost 1 base, and 11 bases lay between the germline ends. The CDR3, as DNA: TGTGCCACCAGCAGACCGCCCGGAGCGAACACTGAAGCTTTCTTT. Translation gives CATSRPPGANTEAFF.

V gene TRBV2 combines with J gene TRBJ1-1; D is ambiguous. Trimming shortened V by 7 bases and J by 1 base, and 10 bases separated the two germline ends. The CDR3 runs to 13 residues. The germline V gene has CDR1 SNHLY and CDR2 FYNNEI. CDR3: CASTVNRNTEAFF. The CDR3 DNA reads TGTGCCAGCACAGTAAACAGGAACACTGAAGCTTTCTTT. Full variable domain (rest looked up from reference TRBV2 and TRBJ1-1): EPEVTQTPSHQVTQMGQEVILRCVPISNHLYFYWYRQILGQKVEFLVSFYNNEISEKSEIFDDQFSVERPDGSNFTLKIRSTKLEDSAMYFCASTVNRNTEAFFGQGTRLTVV.

V gene TRBV6-2 or TRBV6-3 combines with J gene TRBJ2-3; 10 nucleotides match TRBD2. Trimming removed 2 bases from V and 0 bases from J; junction bases left unmatched: 8. The CDR3 loop spans 18 amino acids. Germline values: CDR1 MNHEY, CDR2 SVGEGT. The CDR3 DNA sequence: TGTGCCAGCAGTTACGAGACTAGCGGGCGAACGAGCACAGATACGCAGTATTTT. This codes for CASSYETSGRTSTDTQYF.